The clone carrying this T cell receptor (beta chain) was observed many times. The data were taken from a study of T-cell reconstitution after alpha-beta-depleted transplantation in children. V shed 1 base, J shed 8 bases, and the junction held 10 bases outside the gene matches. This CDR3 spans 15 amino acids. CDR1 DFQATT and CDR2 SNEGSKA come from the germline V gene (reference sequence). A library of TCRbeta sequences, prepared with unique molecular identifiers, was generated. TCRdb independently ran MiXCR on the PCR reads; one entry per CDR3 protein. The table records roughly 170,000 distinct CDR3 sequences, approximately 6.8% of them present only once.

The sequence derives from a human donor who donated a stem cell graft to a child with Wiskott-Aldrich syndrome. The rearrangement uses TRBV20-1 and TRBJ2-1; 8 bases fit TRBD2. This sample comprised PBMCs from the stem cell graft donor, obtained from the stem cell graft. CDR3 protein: CSARAGSGTVHEQFF. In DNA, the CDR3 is TGCAGTGCTAGAGCGGGTAGCGGGACGGTCCATGAGCAGTTCTTC.